Each of the 31 T cell receptor beta chains below was sequenced from the same sample in a study of graft-versus-host responses after intestinal transplantation. Assay: immunoSEQ multiplex PCR; the TCRdb copy retains only in-frame clones and omits some. The sample comprises almost 85,000 clones, roughly 91% of which are singletons, and 0.1% rests with the top ten. These receptors' targets are unknown. Source: unstimulated CD4+ T cells sorted from spleen or lymph node cells, taken before intestinal transplant. These receptors came from a human donor who received an intestinal transplant.

The V gene is TRBV10-3, the J gene TRBJ1-1; 11 bases map to TRBD1. Germline V gene lookup returns CDR1 ENHRY and CDR2 SYGVKD. V dropped 6 bases and J dropped 1; count of bases not matched to a gene: 10. The CDR3 runs 17 residues. CDR3 sequence: CAISPDRGRRRNTEAFF. CDR3 nucleotide sequence: TGTGCCATCAGCCCGGACAGGGGGCGTCGGAGGAACACTGAAGCTTTCTTT.

V gene TRBV4-3 combines with J gene TRBJ1-4; D is undetermined. This CDR3 spans 12 amino acids. From germline, CDR1 is LGHNA and CDR2 YSLEER. V was clipped by 4 bases and J by 12 bases, with 12 bases between them. Here the CDR3 reads CASSLPRGELFF. CDR3 nucleotides: TGCGCCAGCAGCCTACCGAGAGGTGAACTGTTTTTT.

The chain uses TRBV19 and TRBJ1-5; a possible D gene is TRBD1 (6 bases). Trimming stripped 7 bases from V and 5 bases from J, with 12 bases between. Germline values: CDR1 LNHDA, CDR2 SQIVND (reference sequence). CDR3 length equals 13 residues. The CDR3 region has the DNA TGTGCCAGTACCCAACAGGGTGATCAGCCCCAGCATTTT. Its protein is CASTQQGDQPQHF.

The CDR3 here is CASSIQGIANTIYF. The CDR3 DNA sequence: TGTGCCAGTAGTATCCAGGGGATTGCAAACACCATATATTTT. V and J are TRBV19 and TRBJ1-3, with D possibly TRBD1 on 6 matching bases. Germline V gives CDR1 LNHDA, CDR2 SQIVND (reference sequence). With 3 bases removed from V and 6 bases from J, the gap between germline ends came to 12 bases. The CDR3 runs to 14 residues.

The chain carries TRBV9 and TRBJ2-5; no definite D call. Germline lookup yields CDR1 SGDLS and CDR2 YYNGEE. The CDR3 runs to 13 residues. Trimming shortened V by 1 base and J by 2 bases, and 6 bases separated the two germline ends. The CDR3 region has the DNA TGTGCCAGCAGCGTACTAGAACAAGAGACCCAGTACTTC. Translation: CASSVLEQETQYF.

The rearrangement links TRBV7-9 to TRBJ1-6; no clear D gene. The CDR3 has 14 residues. Germline values: CDR1 SEHNR, CDR2 FQNEAQ (reference sequence). Trimming pared 1 base from V and 13 bases from J, leaving 14 bases between. CDR3 protein: CASSLENGGSPLHF. In DNA, the CDR3 is TGTGCCAGCAGCTTAGAGAACGGAGGATCCCCCCTCCACTTT.

This chain joins TRBV11-3 and TRBJ1-4; D remains ambiguous. Deletions cut 5 bases from V and 7 bases from J, with 11 bases between. The length of the CDR3 is 13 residues. Germline V gene data show CDR1 as SGHNT and CDR2 as YENEEA. In DNA, the CDR3 is TGTGCCAGCAGCCTGGGTGCGGGTGAAAAACTGTTTTTT. Its translation is CASSLGAGEKLFF.

The chain has TRBV27 and TRBJ2-3, with D maybe TRBD1 (6 bases). CDR3 size: 16 residues. The V end was cut by 6 bases, the J end by 0 bases, with 16 bases between. The germline CDR1 and CDR2 sequences are MNHEY and SMNVEV (reference sequence). CDR3 residues: CASRGFGQSSTDTQYF. The CDR3, as DNA: TGTGCCAGCAGAGGCTTCGGACAGAGTAGCACAGATACGCAGTATTTT.

J is TRBJ2-5 and V is TRBV7-6; 7 bases align to TRBD1. V shed 8 bases and J 1 base; nucleotides not matched to a gene: 13. CDR3 length equals 16 residues. Germline CDR1 SGHVS, CDR2 FNYEAQ. The CDR3 DNA reads as TGTGCCAGCGGCCCCACCGACAGGGTAATCCAAGAGACCCAGTACTTC. This gives the protein CASGPTDRVIQETQYF. The full variable domain, with the rest looked up from reference TRBV7-6 and TRBJ2-5, is GAGVSQSPRYKVTKRGQDVALRCDPISGHVSLYWYRQALGQGPEFLTYFNYEAQQDKSGLPNDRFSAERPEGSISTLTIQRTEQRDSAMYRCASGPTDRVIQETQYFGPGTRLLVL.

This clone has just a few counts. J is TRBJ1-3 and V is TRBV5-6; 12 bases agree with TRBD1. This CDR3 contains 17 residues. V lost 2 bases to trimming and J lost 4 bases; unmatched junction nucleotides: 7. Germline V gene sequence: CDR1 SGHDT, CDR2 YYEEEE. This CDR3 reads CASSFGTGGDSGNTIYF. In DNA form, the CDR3 reads TGTGCCAGCAGCTTCGGGACAGGGGGCGATTCCGGAAACACCATATATTTT.

This chain links TRBV4-3 with TRBJ2-7, with 10 nucleotides matching TRBD1. This CDR3 has 15 residues. Germline V gene data show CDR1 as LGHNA and CDR2 as YSLEER. V shed 1 base and J 3 bases; nucleotides not matched to a gene: 3. The CDR3 coding sequence is TGCGCCAGCAGCCAAGGGACAGGGGGTTACTACGAGCAGTACTTC. It translates to CASSQGTGGYYEQYF.

The chain carries TRBV7-7 and TRBJ2-1, with a weak D call TRBD2 (5 bases). Germline-derived CDR1 and CDR2 are SSHAT and FNYEAQ (reference sequence). The V and J ends lost 6 bases and 9 bases respectively, with 15 bases between them. CDR3 length: 13 residues. For the CDR3, the DNA is TGTGCCAGCAGTCCCGAATGGGAGCGTGAGCAGTTCTTC. Translated, it gives CASSPEWEREQFF.

The gene calls are TRBV5-1 and TRBJ2-7; possibly TRBD2 for D (5 bases). This CDR3 is 12 amino acids long. Germline CDR1 SGHRS, CDR2 YFSETQ. V shed 1 base and J shed 9 bases, with 11 bases lying between them. CDR3 loop: CASSLRGQWQYF. DNA of the CDR3: TGCGCCAGCAGCTTGAGAGGGCAGTGGCAGTACTTC.

The chain links TRBV30 to TRBJ1-1; TRBD1 matches at 7 bases. The germline V gene encodes CDR1 GTSNPN and CDR2 SVGIG (reference sequence). The CDR3 is 16 amino acids. The V and J ends lost 6 bases and 2 bases, in that order; junction bases with no gene match: 15. CDR3: CACNAGLRGLNTEAFF. CDR3 DNA sequence: TGTGCCTGCAACGCGGGCCTAAGGGGGCTAAACACTGAAGCTTTCTTT.

The chain has TRBV7-7 and TRBJ2-3; 9 bases map to TRBD2. Germline V CDR1 and CDR2: SSHAT, FNYEAQ (reference sequence). This CDR3 region has 13 residues. Trimming removed 1 base from V and 8 bases from J; junction bases left unmatched: 1. This CDR3 is CASSLGGGGTQYF. In nucleotides, the CDR3 is TGTGCCAGCAGCTTAGGCGGGGGGGGTACGCAGTATTTT.

V usage is TRBV10-3 and J usage is TRBJ2-5; 7 bases are shared with TRBD2. Germline V gives CDR1 ENHRY, CDR2 SYGVKD. This CDR3 region has 15 residues. The V segment lost 4 bases and the J segment 5 bases; nucleotides outside the gene matches: 10. The CDR3: CAISVGAGSSETQYF. The CDR3 nucleotides are TGTGCCATCAGTGTCGGAGCGGGGTCGAGTGAGACCCAGTACTTC.

The V call is TRBV4-3, the J call TRBJ2-7; D not certain. Deletions cut 0 bases from V and 4 bases from J, with 7 bases between. CDR1 is LGHNA, CDR2 YSLEER, per germline. The CDR3 spans 13 residues. The CDR3 protein is CASSQELLYEQYF. The CDR3 DNA follows: TGCGCCAGCAGCCAAGAACTCCTATACGAGCAGTACTTC.

V usage is TRBV27 and J usage is TRBJ2-1, with D maybe TRBD1 (6 bases). There are 17 residues in the CDR3. V lost 4 bases and J 0 bases, leaving 16 bases between the germline ends. Per the germline V gene, CDR1 is MNHEY and CDR2 is SMNVEV (reference sequence). CDR3 amino acids: CASSSPTGRGSYNEQFF. In nucleotides, the CDR3 is TGTGCCAGCAGTTCGCCCACAGGGAGAGGCTCCTACAATGAGCAGTTCTTC.

The chain couples TRBV27 to TRBJ2-1, with 8 bases matching TRBD1. The germline V gene encodes CDR1 MNHEY and CDR2 SMNVEV (reference sequence). The ends lost 0 bases at V and 10 bases at J; junction bases unmatched: 8. The CDR3 sequence is 15 residues long. The CDR3 protein is CASSLSGDRGREQFF. In DNA, the CDR3 is TGTGCCAGCAGTTTATCGGGAGACAGGGGTCGGGAGCAGTTCTTC.

The genes are TRBV29-1 and TRBJ2-7, with TRBD1 matching 10 bases. V trimming: 4 bases; J trimming: 2 bases; junction bases outside the gene matches: 5. The CDR3 runs to 14 residues. CDR1 is SQVTM, CDR2 ANQGSEA, per germline. DNA of the CDR3: TGCAGCGTTGGGACAGGGGGGTTGACCTACGAGCAGTACTTC. Amino acids: CSVGTGGLTYEQYF.

CDR3 amino acids: CASSLGGVPDTQYF. DNA of the CDR3: TGTGCCAGCAGCTTGGGCGGGGTCCCAGATACGCAGTATTTT. The V and J genes are TRBV7-2 and TRBJ2-3, with D possibly being TRBD2 (6 bases). V lost 3 bases and J 4 bases, leaving 11 bases between the germline ends. From germline, CDR1 is SGHTA and CDR2 FQGNSA. This CDR3 comprises 14 residues. The full variable domain, its missing parts supplied by reference TRBV7-2 and TRBJ2-3, is GAGVSQSPSNKVTEKGKDVELRCDPISGHTALYWYRQSLGQGLEFLIYFQGNSAPDKSGLPSDRFSAERTGGSVSTLTIQRTQQEDSAVYLCASSLGGVPDTQYFGPGTRLTVL.

The chain joins TRBV2 to TRBJ2-1; TRBD2 matches at 7 bases. Trimming removed 7 bases from V and 1 base from J; junction bases left unmatched: 10. CDR3 length: 16 residues. Germline assignment: CDR1 SNHLY and CDR2 FYNNEI. The CDR3 bases are TGTGCCAGCACGATCGTGTGGGGGGGGTCCTACAATGAGCAGTTCTTC. This encodes CASTIVWGGSYNEQFF.

This clone was found once. The J gene is TRBJ1-3, the V gene TRBV18; D is ambiguous. V was cut by 3 bases and J by 4 bases, with 16 bases left in between. Germline values: CDR1 KGHSH, CDR2 LQKENI. This CDR3 has 16 amino acids. This CDR3 reads CASSPEVLSAGNTIYF. The DNA for the CDR3 is TGTGCCAGCTCACCGGAGGTGTTATCCGCAGGAAACACCATATATTTT.

Here the CDR3 reads CASSSDRQGEAFF. CDR3 DNA: TGTGCCAGCTCATCTGACAGGCAGGGTGAAGCTTTCTTT. The chain has TRBV18 and TRBJ1-1; possible D gene TRBD1, 6 bases. The germline gives CDR1 KGHSH, CDR2 LQKENI. CDR3 length: 13 residues. Trimming removed 5 bases from V and 7 bases from J, with 14 bases in between.

V gene TRBV10-3 combines with J gene TRBJ2-3; 8 nucleotides agree with TRBD2. The CDR3 is 13 amino acids. After removal of 6 bases from V and 4 bases from J, the junction contained 3 bases not matched to a gene. Germline V CDR1 and CDR2: ENHRY, SYGVKD. In nucleotides, the CDR3 is TGTGCCATCAGCGATAGCGGGGCAGATACGCAGTATTTT. This encodes CAISDSGADTQYF.

This chain joins TRBV6-6 and TRBJ2-3; 7 nucleotides align to TRBD1. The CDR3 sequence is 13 residues long. Trimming cost V 7 bases and J 4 bases; bases outside gene matches: 5. Germline CDR1 reads MNHNY; CDR2 reads SVGAGI (reference sequence). Here the CDR3 DNA reads TGTGCCAGCAAGGGGGCGAGTGCAGATACGCAGTATTTT. Its protein product is CASKGASADTQYF.

The chain has TRBV11-2 and TRBJ2-7; TRBD2 might be the D (5 bases). V lost 4 bases and J lost 2, with 15 bases in between. The germline CDR1 and CDR2 sequences are SGHAT and FQNNGV. CDR3 length: 15 amino acids. CDR3 in amino acids: CASSSQPGSTYEQYF. The CDR3 DNA is TGTGCCAGCAGCTCTCAACCGGGGAGTACCTACGAGCAGTACTTC.

CDR3 sequence reads: CASSRDYGYTF. The CDR3 DNA is TGTGCCAGCAGCCGAGACTATGGCTACACCTTC. The chain couples TRBV6-1 to TRBJ1-2; no clear D gene. Trimming removed 6 bases from V and 3 bases from J, with 5 bases in between. This CDR3 contains 11 residues. Germline V gives CDR1 MNHNS, CDR2 SASEGT.

This clone was seen only once. The chain links TRBV7-8 to TRBJ1-2; 7 bases line up with TRBD1. CDR3 length equals 13 residues. The junction had 3 bases not matched to a gene; V was cut back by 5 bases and J by 3 bases. Per the germline V gene, CDR1 is SGHVS and CDR2 is FQNEAQ. The CDR3 DNA sequence: TGTGCCAGCAGCAAAGGGACAGACTATGGCTACACCTTC. It specifies CASSKGTDYGYTF.

The CDR3 here is CASSWRTSGGTDTQYF. The CDR3 region has the DNA TGTGCCAGCAGCTGGCGGACTAGCGGGGGCACAGATACGCAGTATTTT. V is TRBV7-2 and J is TRBJ2-3; TRBD2 aligns across 12 bases. CDR1 and CDR2 from the germline V gene are SGHTA and FQGNSA. After removal of 4 bases from V and 1 base from J, the junction contained 3 bases not matched to a gene. CDR3 length: 16 residues.

The chain carries TRBV10-2 and TRBJ2-3, with 11 bases lining up with TRBD1. Germline lookup yields CDR1 WSHSY and CDR2 SAAADI. The CDR3 totals 15 residues. J lost 4 bases, V lost 6 bases, and 6 bases had no gene match. CDR3 region: CASREPGQGADTQYF. Written as DNA, the CDR3 is TGCGCCAGCAGGGAACCGGGACAGGGGGCAGATACGCAGTATTTT.